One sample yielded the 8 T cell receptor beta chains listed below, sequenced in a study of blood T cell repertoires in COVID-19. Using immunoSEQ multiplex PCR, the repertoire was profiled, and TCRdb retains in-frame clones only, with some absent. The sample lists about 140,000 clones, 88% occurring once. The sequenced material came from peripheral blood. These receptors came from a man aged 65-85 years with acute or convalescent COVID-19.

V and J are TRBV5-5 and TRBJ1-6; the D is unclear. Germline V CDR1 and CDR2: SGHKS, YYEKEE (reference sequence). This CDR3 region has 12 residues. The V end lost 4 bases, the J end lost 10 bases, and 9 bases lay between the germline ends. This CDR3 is CASSAAGSPLHF. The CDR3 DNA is TGTGCCAGCAGCGCGGCGGGATCACCCCTCCACTTT.

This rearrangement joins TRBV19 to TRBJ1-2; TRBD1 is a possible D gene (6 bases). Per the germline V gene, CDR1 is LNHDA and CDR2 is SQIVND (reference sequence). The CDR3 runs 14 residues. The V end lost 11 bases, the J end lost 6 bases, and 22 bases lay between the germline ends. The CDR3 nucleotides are TGTGCCTGCGACTGGGGGCCCCACGACGATGGCTACACCTTC. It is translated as CACDWGPHDDGYTF.

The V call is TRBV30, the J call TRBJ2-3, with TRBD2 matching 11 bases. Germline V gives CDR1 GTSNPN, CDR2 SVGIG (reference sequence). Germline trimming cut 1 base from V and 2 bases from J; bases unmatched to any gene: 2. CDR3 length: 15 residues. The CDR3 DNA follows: TGTGCCTGGAGTGCACTAGCGGGGGCCACAGATACGCAGTATTTT. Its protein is CAWSALAGATDTQYF.

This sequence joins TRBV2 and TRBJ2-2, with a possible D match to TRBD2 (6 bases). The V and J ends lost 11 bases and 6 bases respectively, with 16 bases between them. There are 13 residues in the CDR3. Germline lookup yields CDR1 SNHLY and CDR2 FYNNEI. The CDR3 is CAWSGVLAGELFF. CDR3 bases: TGTGCCTGGTCGGGGGTGCTGGCCGGGGAGCTGTTTTTT.

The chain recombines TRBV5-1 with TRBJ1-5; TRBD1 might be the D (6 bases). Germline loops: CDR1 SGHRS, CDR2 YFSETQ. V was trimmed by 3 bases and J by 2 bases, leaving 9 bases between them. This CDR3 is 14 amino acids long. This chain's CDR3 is CASSSSGGNQPQHF. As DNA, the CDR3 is TGCGCCAGCAGCTCCTCAGGGGGCAATCAGCCCCAGCATTTT.

The CDR3 reads CASSPPPLAGAYTDTQYF. CDR3 sequence (DNA): TGTGCCAGCAGCCCTCCCCCACTAGCGGGGGCCTACACAGATACGCAGTATTTT. The rearrangement links TRBV9 to TRBJ2-3; 11 positions match TRBD2. The CDR3 spans 18 residues. The germline V gene encodes CDR1 SGDLS and CDR2 YYNGEE. The V segment lost 4 bases and the J segment 2 bases; nucleotides outside the gene matches: 12.

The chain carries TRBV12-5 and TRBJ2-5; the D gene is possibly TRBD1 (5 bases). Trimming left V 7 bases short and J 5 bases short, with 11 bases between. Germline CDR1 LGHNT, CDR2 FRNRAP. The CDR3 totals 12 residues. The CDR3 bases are TGTGCTAGTGCCGCCTCAGGGGAGACCCAGTACTTC. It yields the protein CASAASGETQYF.

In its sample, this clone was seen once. In nucleotides, the CDR3 is TGTGCCAGCAGCCAAGGGCTAGCGGTGGGTGGCGATACGCAGTATTTT. Amino acid sequence: CASSQGLAVGGDTQYF. The chain recombines TRBV3-1 (or the pseudogene TRBV3-2) with TRBJ2-3, with 7 bases that match TRBD2. CDR1 LGHDT and CDR2 YNNKEL come from the germline V gene (reference sequence). The J segment lost 6 bases and the V segment lost 1 base, leaving 10 bases of the junction unmatched. The CDR3 is 16 amino acids.